What follows are 23 T cell receptor beta chains derived from one specimen sequenced in a study of OX40 agonist ivuxolimab in advanced cancers. Repertoires were generated with immunoSEQ multiplex PCR, while TCRdb's copy carries only in-frame clones and drops some. The profile shows roughly 50,000 clones, about 87% of them singletons. The sequences come from CD4+ or CD8+ T cells sorted from blood, collected in a trial of the OX40 agonist ivuxolimab. These receptors were collected from an adult with an advanced solid tumor such as melanoma, head and neck, liver or kidney cancer.

The rearrangement uses TRBV4-1 and TRBJ2-1; D possibly matches TRBD1 or TRBD2 (6 bases each). V was cut by 0 bases and J by 5 bases, with 17 bases left in between. Looked up from germline, CDR1 is MGHRA and CDR2 is YSYEKL. CDR3 length: 17 residues. The CDR3 DNA is TGCGCCAGCAGCCAAGAAGTTTACAGGGAGGTCCACAATGAGCAGTTCTTC. Protein product: CASSQEVYREVHNEQFF.

The chain links TRBV9 to TRBJ2-2; TRBD1 agrees at 7 bases. The CDR3 runs 20 residues. CDR1 and CDR2 from the germline V gene are SGDLS and YYNGEE. The ends lost 0 bases at V and 5 bases at J; junction bases unmatched: 19. CDR3: CASSVATGPRDRSLTGELFF. The CDR3 DNA follows: TGTGCCAGCAGCGTAGCCACGGGGCCCCGGGACAGAAGTTTAACCGGGGAGCTGTTTTTT.

This clone was counted a single time. The V gene is TRBV15, the J gene TRBJ1-5, with D hard to call. Trimming left V 4 bases short and J 6 bases short, with 10 bases between. The CDR3 is made up of 13 amino acids. Germline-derived CDR1 and CDR2 are LNHNV and YYDKDF (reference sequence). CDR3 coding DNA: TGTGCCACCAGCACCTATCGGCGTCAGCCCCAGCATTTT. This codes for CATSTYRRQPQHF.

J is TRBJ1-1 and V is TRBV9; D possibly corresponds to TRBD1 (6 bases). Germline V lookup: CDR1 SGDLS, CDR2 YYNGEE. The CDR3 loop spans 14 amino acids. V was clipped by 4 bases and J by 3 bases, with 13 bases between them. CDR3 sequence: CASSPPGQYTEAFF. The CDR3 region has the DNA TGTGCCAGCAGCCCCCCGGGACAATACACTGAAGCTTTCTTT.

The J gene is TRBJ1-1, the V gene TRBV19, with D maybe TRBD1 (6 bases). Trimming pared 7 bases from V and 5 bases from J, leaving 14 bases between. From germline, CDR1 is LNHDA and CDR2 SQIVND (reference sequence). This CDR3 region has 13 residues. Here the CDR3 reads CASKQGQVTEAFF. The DNA of the CDR3 is TGTGCCAGTAAGCAGGGGCAGGTTACTGAAGCTTTCTTT.

This chain links TRBV9 with TRBJ1-1; perhaps TRBD1 as D (5 bases). CDR3 length: 12 amino acids. Germline CDR1 SGDLS, CDR2 YYNGEE. The V gene lost 5 bases and the J gene lost 6 bases, with 11 bases spanning the gap. CDR3 nucleotides: TGTGCCAGCAGTTCTGGGACGTCTGAAGCTTTCTTT. Its translation: CASSSGTSEAFF.

The CDR3 spells CASSPTDTEAFF. CDR3 bases: TGTGCCAGCAGCCCCACAGACACTGAAGCTTTCTTT. V is TRBV4-2 and J is TRBJ1-1; D is unclear. Trimming took off 4 bases at V and 3 bases at J, with 6 bases between the two ends. The germline CDR1 and CDR2 sequences are LGHNA and YNFKEQ. This CDR3 has 12 amino acids.

This rearrangement joins TRBV4-1 to TRBJ2-7; D may be TRBD1 (5 bases). The CDR3 is made up of 13 amino acids. V dropped 1 base and J dropped 5 bases, with 9 bases sitting between them. CDR1 is MGHRA, CDR2 YSYEKL, per germline. The CDR3 region has the DNA TGCGCCAGCAGCCAAGTAATAGGGGACGAGCAGTACTTC. It yields the protein CASSQVIGDEQYF.

This clone was detected once. The V call is TRBV27, the J call TRBJ1-1; no reliable D call. Trimming took off 6 bases at V and 1 base at J, with 9 bases between the two ends. Germline CDR1 and CDR2: MNHEY and SMNVEV (reference sequence). The CDR3 has 13 residues. The CDR3 coding sequence is TGTGCCAGCAGCTGGACGGCGAACACTGAAGCTTTCTTT. It codes for CASSWTANTEAFF.

This clone was seen just once. V usage is TRBV27 and J usage is TRBJ2-7, with D possibly called TRBD1 or TRBD2 (5 bases each). This CDR3 spans 15 amino acids. CDR1 and CDR2 from the germline V gene are MNHEY and SMNVEV (reference sequence). V was shortened by 0 bases and J by 7 bases, with 16 bases between the two germline ends. CDR3 sequence reads: CASSLSPGGGEEQYF. As DNA, the CDR3 is TGTGCCAGCAGTTTATCCCCGGGTGGGGGTGAAGAGCAGTACTTC.

This chain uses TRBV19 with TRBJ1-1, with D possibly being TRBD1 (5 bases). Trimming shortened V by 1 base and J by 5 bases, and 8 bases separated the two germline ends. In germline, CDR1 is LNHDA, CDR2 SQIVND (reference sequence). The CDR3 loop spans 13 amino acids. The CDR3, as DNA: TGTGCCAGTAGTATAGGGGGGGTTACTGAAGCTTTCTTT. This encodes CASSIGGVTEAFF.

Written as DNA, the CDR3 is TGTGCCAGCAGTCCCGCCTGGGGGGGGAACTATGGCTACACCTTC. It yields the protein CASSPAWGGNYGYTF. The gene calls are TRBV6-5 and TRBJ1-2; D possibly corresponds to TRBD1 (5 bases). Trimming took off 5 bases at V and 2 bases at J, with 15 bases between the two ends. The CDR3 extends over 15 amino acids. Germline V gene data show CDR1 as MNHEY and CDR2 as SVGAGI.

This chain links TRBV27 with TRBJ1-1; 7 bases match TRBD1. The CDR3 extends over 15 amino acids. Germline CDR1 and CDR2: MNHEY and SMNVEV (reference sequence). Trimming took 5 bases from V and 2 from J; bases not matched to a gene: 8. Written as DNA, the CDR3 is TGTGCCAGCAGTCTCCCCGGGACAGCCAACACTGAAGCTTTCTTT. This codes for CASSLPGTANTEAFF.

This chain connects TRBV7-9 to TRBJ1-4; D ambiguous. This CDR3 contains 15 residues. Germline CDR1 reads SEHNR; CDR2 reads FQNEAQ (reference sequence). V was shortened by 5 bases and J by 5 bases, with 15 bases between the two germline ends. Written as DNA, the CDR3 is TGTGCCAGCAGCGAAGGATTAGGGAACAATGAAAAACTGTTTTTT. It encodes CASSEGLGNNEKLFF.

The V and J genes are TRBV7-2 and TRBJ1-5, with D possibly being TRBD1 (6 bases). Germline V gives CDR1 SGHTA, CDR2 FQGNSA. The CDR3 consists of 14 residues. V lost 5 bases, J lost 4 bases, and 12 bases lay in between. This CDR3 reads CASSDVTGNQPQHF. Written as DNA, the CDR3 is TGTGCCAGCAGCGACGTCACAGGGAATCAGCCCCAGCATTTT.

This sequence joins TRBV6-5 and TRBJ1-1; TRBD1 matches 9 bases. Germline values: CDR1 MNHEY, CDR2 SVGAGI. CDR3 length: 12 residues. Trimming took 4 bases from V and 8 from J; bases not matched to a gene: 2. DNA for the CDR3: TGTGCCAGCAGTTTAGGGACAGGGGAAGCTTTCTTT. Protein sequence: CASSLGTGEAFF.

The V gene is TRBV29-1, the J gene TRBJ2-1, with D perhaps matching TRBD1 (6 bases). This CDR3 is 11 amino acids long. Germline values: CDR1 SQVTM, CDR2 ANQGSEA. V shed 6 bases and J shed 9 bases, with 12 bases lying between them. Here the CDR3 DNA reads TGCAGCGTGCACAGGGTTAGTGAGCAGTTCTTC. Translation gives CSVHRVSEQFF.

The CDR3 loop reads CASSTGTASYEQYF. CDR3 nucleotides: TGCGCCAGCAGCACCGGGACGGCCTCCTACGAGCAGTACTTC. This sequence joins TRBV4-3 and TRBJ2-7; perhaps D is TRBD1 or TRBD2 (5 bases each). The CDR3 consists of 14 residues. Germline lookup yields CDR1 LGHNA and CDR2 YSLEER. Trimming shortened V by 5 bases and J by 0 bases, and 11 bases separated the two germline ends.

In this sample, this clone turned up once. The V call is TRBV5-1, the J call TRBJ2-1; D not certain. The CDR3 has 14 residues. Germline-derived CDR1 and CDR2 are SGHRS and YFSETQ. V lost 0 bases to trimming and J lost 1 base, with 5 bases between them. CDR3 nucleotides: TGCGCCAGCAGCTTGGACTCATCCTACAATGAGCAGTTCTTC. The encoded protein is CASSLDSSYNEQFF.

The V call is TRBV9, the J call TRBJ2-7, with a weak D call TRBD2 (5 bases). Germline V CDR1 and CDR2: SGDLS, YYNGEE. The V gene lost 0 bases and the J gene lost 3 bases, with 13 bases spanning the gap. The CDR3 length is 15 residues. CDR3 DNA sequence: TGTGCCAGCAGCGTAGAACCCACTAGTCACTACGAGCAGTACTTC. This translates into CASSVEPTSHYEQYF.

The chain recombines TRBV28 with TRBJ2-7; 14 nucleotides align to TRBD2. CDR3 length: 15 amino acids. Germline V CDR1 and CDR2: MDHEN, SYDVKM. With V trimmed by 5 bases and J by 3 bases, 3 bases remained unmatched. In DNA, the CDR3 is TGTGCCAGCAGTACGGGACTAGCGGGAGTCTACGAGCAGTACTTC. This gives the protein CASSTGLAGVYEQYF.

The chain employs TRBV19 and TRBJ1-1; D is perhaps TRBD1 (5 bases). CDR1 is LNHDA, CDR2 SQIVND, per germline (reference sequence). CDR3 size: 13 residues. Trimming removed 9 bases at V and 3 bases at J, with 14 bases between. Here the CDR3 DNA reads TGTGCCAGCTTGCAGGGCGGTTACACTGAAGCTTTCTTT. Translating gives CASLQGGYTEAFF.

The chain recombines TRBV29-1 with TRBJ1-2, with unresolved D. The germline CDR1 and CDR2 sequences are SQVTM and ANQGSEA. The CDR3 covers 14 residues. V was trimmed by 0 bases and J by 3 bases, leaving 11 bases between them. For the CDR3, the DNA is TGCAGCGTTGAAGAGGAGCGGTTAGACTATGGCTACACCTTC. Protein: CSVEEERLDYGYTF.